This T cell receptor beta chain was captured by sequencing in a study of blood T cell repertoires in COVID-19. Germline V gene data show CDR1 as LNHDA and CDR2 as SQIVND (reference sequence). Trimming cost V 6 bases and J 6 bases, with 12 bases left between them. This CDR3 comprises 14 residues. This clone was observed a handful of times. Assay: immunoSEQ multiplex PCR; the TCRdb copy retains only in-frame clones and omits some. This sample has approximately 250,000 clones, with 65% to 90% found just once. The V and J genes are TRBV19 and TRBJ1-6; unclear D gene. Sequences were obtained from peripheral blood. This sequence was found in a woman aged 45-65 years with acute or convalescent COVID-19. As DNA, the CDR3 is TGTGCCAGTAGCCCCCCTCTACCTAATTCACCCCTCCACTTT. Protein sequence: CASSPPLPNSPLHF.